Presented here are 6 T cell receptor beta chains from one specimen sequenced in a study of blood T cells in healthy people across ages. A sample-barcoded 5' primer and a J-beta primer mix were used in a second PCR of roughly 7 to 11 cycles. TCRdb re-derived calls from the 5' RACE reads in MiXCR, one entry per CDR3 protein. Among about 730,000 distinct CDR3 sequences listed, roughly 41% were seen once. Sequencing was done on a sample of blood. These receptors were collected from a woman aged 55-70 years in good health.

This clonotype was recorded only once. The gene calls are TRBV10-3 and TRBJ2-1; perhaps TRBD2 as D (6 bases). The CDR3 is made up of 15 amino acids. CDR1 is ENHRY, CDR2 SYGVKD, per germline. V was shortened by 4 bases and J by 0 bases, with 10 bases between the two germline ends. The CDR3 region is CAISGGGLSYNEQFF. The CDR3 DNA sequence: TGTGCCATCAGTGGGGGAGGCCTCTCCTACAATGAGCAGTTCTTC.

The chain links TRBV7-9 to TRBJ1-5; tentatively, D is TRBD1 (6 bases). The CDR3 covers 17 residues. The germline gives CDR1 SEHNR, CDR2 FQNEAQ (reference sequence). V was shortened by 5 bases and J by 0 bases, with 17 bases between the two germline ends. The CDR3 DNA sequence: TGTGCCAGCAGCCCTATCGGCAGGGGCTATAGCAATCAGCCCCAGCATTTT. Translated, it gives CASSPIGRGYSNQPQHF.

This clonotype was counted a few times. The rearrangement links TRBV7-3 to TRBJ1-5, with no clear D. The CDR3 has 13 amino acids. The ends were cut back, 5 bases at V and 6 bases at J, with 11 bases in the middle. Per the germline V gene, CDR1 is SGHTA and CDR2 is FQGTGA. The CDR3 is CASSPHTLQPQHF. CDR3 coding DNA: TGTGCCAGCAGCCCTCATACTCTTCAGCCCCAGCATTTT.

A few counts support this clonotype. The chain carries TRBV20-1 and TRBJ1-6; TRBD1 aligns across 9 bases. The CDR3 is made up of 15 amino acids. Germline V gives CDR1 DFQATT, CDR2 SNEGSKA (reference sequence). Trimming at V came to 4 bases and at J to 6 bases, leaving 7 bases not matched to a gene. Here the CDR3 reads CSATTGQGLNSPLHF. The CDR3 DNA reads TGCAGTGCTACGACGGGACAGGGACTTAATTCACCCCTCCACTTT.

The chain recombines TRBV7-8 with TRBJ1-4; 10 bases line up with TRBD1. This CDR3 spans 17 amino acids. CDR1 SGHVS and CDR2 FQNEAQ come from the germline V gene. V lost 5 bases and J lost 7; bases outside the gene matches: 13. CDR3 protein: CASSMSGTGARSEKLFF. In nucleotides, the CDR3 is TGTGCCAGCAGCATGTCCGGGACAGGGGCCCGGAGTGAAAAACTGTTTTTT. Full variable domain (missing parts from reference TRBV7-8 and TRBJ1-4): GAGVSQSPRYKVAKRGQDVALRCDPISGHVSLFWYQQALGQGPEFLTYFQNEAQLDKSGLPSDRFFAERPEGSVSTLKIQRTQQEDSAVYLCASSMSGTGARSEKLFFGSGTQLSVL.

The gene calls are TRBV5-1 and TRBJ2-1; the D gene is possibly TRBD1 (6 bases). The CDR3 is made up of 14 amino acids. V was clipped by 0 bases and J by 12 bases, with 16 bases between them. Germline V gene data show CDR1 as SGHRS and CDR2 as YFSETQ. The CDR3 is CASSLEGGRGGQFF. DNA of the CDR3: TGCGCCAGCAGCTTGGAAGGGGGACGTGGGGGGCAGTTCTTC.